Below, 22 T cell receptor beta chains from the same sample are listed, as sequenced in a study of OX40 agonist ivuxolimab in advanced cancers. The data were produced by immunoSEQ multiplex PCR, yet TCRdb's version contains in-frame clones alone and is incomplete. In the table there are around 60,000 clones, approximately 80% of which are singletons. This specimen consisted of CD4+ or CD8+ T cells sorted from blood, obtained in a trial of the OX40 agonist ivuxolimab. All receptors derive from an adult with an advanced solid tumor such as melanoma, head and neck, liver or kidney cancer.

The chain joins TRBV7-9 to TRBJ1-5; 9 positions match TRBD1. CDR1 SEHNR and CDR2 FQNEAQ come from the germline V gene (reference sequence). V trimming: 3 bases; J trimming: 6 bases; junction bases outside the gene matches: 3. The CDR3 contains 14 residues. CDR3 loop: CASSLDRGTQPQHF. CDR3 sequence (DNA): TGTGCCAGCAGCTTGGACAGGGGCACTCAGCCCCAGCATTTT. Together with reference TRBV7-9 and TRBJ1-5, the CDR3 gives the full variable domain: DTGVSQNPRHKITKRGQNVTFRCDPISEHNRLYWYRQTLGQGPEFLTYFQNEAQLEKSRLLSDRFSAERPKGSFSTLEIQRTEQGDSAMYLCASSLDRGTQPQHFGDGTRLSIL.

The chain couples TRBV19 to TRBJ2-6, with D tentatively TRBD1 (6 bases). The ends were cut back, 0 bases at V and 1 base at J, with 19 bases in the middle. CDR3 length: 20 residues. CDR1 is LNHDA, CDR2 SQIVND, per germline (reference sequence). Written as DNA, the CDR3 is TGTGCCAGTAGTATAGACGGGGCAGGGGCCTCTCGTTCTGGGGCCAACGTCCTGACTTTC. This gives the protein CASSIDGAGASRSGANVLTF. The variable domain in full, completed from reference TRBV19 and TRBJ2-6, reads DGGITQSPKYLFRKEGQNVTLSCEQNLNHDAMYWYRQDPGQGLRLIYYSQIVNDFQKGDIAEGYSVSREKKESFPLTVTSAQKNPTAFYLCASSIDGAGASRSGANVLTFGAGSRLTVL.

The chain employs TRBV12-5 and TRBJ1-5; D is perhaps TRBD1 (5 bases). The CDR3 contains 15 residues. Germline CDR1 reads LGHNT; CDR2 reads FRNRAP. V shed 3 bases and J shed 0 bases, with 9 bases lying between them. CDR3 in amino acids: CASGLQASSNQPQHF. For the CDR3, the DNA is TGTGCTAGTGGTTTACAGGCTTCTAGCAATCAGCCCCAGCATTTT. Looking up the rest from reference TRBV12-5 and TRBJ1-5 gives the full variable domain: DARVTQTPRHKVTEMGQEVTMRCQPILGHNTVFWYRQTMMQGLELLAYFRNRAPLDDSGMPKDRFSAEMPDATLATLKIQPSEPRDSAVYFCASGLQASSNQPQHFGDGTRLSIL.

The chain combines TRBV7-2 with TRBJ2-3; TRBD1 matches 7 bases. This CDR3 has 15 amino acids. Germline loops: CDR1 SGHTA, CDR2 FQGNSA. V trimming: 5 bases; J trimming: 2 bases; junction bases outside the gene matches: 7. This chain's CDR3 is CASSPKRGPTDTQYF. CDR3 DNA: TGTGCCAGCAGCCCGAAAAGGGGGCCCACAGATACGCAGTATTTT.

The DNA for the CDR3 is TGTGCCAGCAGCCCGCAGCTCAATCAGCCCCAGCATTTT. Encoded protein: CASSPQLNQPQHF. J is TRBJ1-5 and V is TRBV9; no clear D gene. Trimming left V 4 bases short and J 3 bases short, with 8 bases between. CDR3 size: 13 residues. The germline V gene has CDR1 SGDLS and CDR2 YYNGEE.

V gene TRBV21-1 combines with J gene TRBJ1-1; the DNA was not used to check the table's D call, TRBD1. TRBV21-1 is a known pseudogene. This CDR3 has 13 residues. CDR3 loop: CASSKVGGTEAFF. The CDR3, as DNA: TGTGCCAGCAGCAAAGTAGGGGGCACTGAAGCTTTCTTT.

The chain is built from TRBV28 and TRBJ1-2; 8 bases map to TRBD1. V trimming: 6 bases; J trimming: 4 bases; junction bases outside the gene matches: 4. Looked up from germline, CDR1 is MDHEN and CDR2 is SYDVKM. The CDR3 loop spans 13 amino acids. The CDR3 loop is CASRLTGAYGYTF. CDR3 sequence (DNA): TGTGCCAGCAGGTTGACAGGGGCCTATGGCTACACCTTC.

The genes are TRBV4-1 and TRBJ1-2; possible D gene TRBD1, 6 bases. The CDR3 has 16 residues. The germline V and J ends were trimmed by 7 bases and 8 bases, with 26 bases remaining between them. CDR1 is MGHRA and CDR2 is YSYEKL in the germline V gene. Here the CDR3 DNA reads TGCGCCAGCACCCCTGGCCCACGGGGGCCCCGGGAAGGCTACACCTTC. Translated, it gives CASTPGPRGPREGYTF.

This chain's CDR3 is CASSLDRGVSNTEAFF. The DNA of the CDR3 is TGTGCCAGCAGTTTAGACAGGGGCGTCTCGAACACTGAAGCTTTCTTT. The chain has TRBV27 and TRBJ1-1, with TRBD1 identical over 8 bases. Germline-derived CDR1 and CDR2 are MNHEY and SMNVEV (reference sequence). Losses at the gene ends were 2 bases for V and 1 base for J; bases not matched to a gene: 6. The CDR3 covers 16 residues.

V and J are TRBV19 and TRBJ2-4; 10 bases line up with TRBD2. V was pared by 5 bases and J by 1 base, with 17 bases of the junction left unmatched. The CDR3 runs to 20 residues. CDR1 LNHDA and CDR2 SQIVND come from the germline V gene (reference sequence). This CDR3 reads CASSPRTSGNLRLAKNIQYF. CDR3 DNA: TGTGCCAGTAGTCCTAGGACTAGCGGCAATCTCAGACTGGCCAAAAACATTCAGTACTTC.

The rearrangement links TRBV5-4 to TRBJ1-1; 7 nucleotides match TRBD1. The CDR3 has 14 amino acids. V shed 1 base, J shed 4 bases, and the junction held 4 bases outside the gene matches. Germline CDR1 is SGHNT and CDR2 is YYREEE (reference sequence). CDR3 in DNA: TGTGCCAGCAGCTTGACAGGGGAAAGCACTGAAGCTTTCTTT. This sequence encodes CASSLTGESTEAFF.

The chain employs TRBV5-4 and TRBJ2-3; the D is unclear. Between the trimmed V and J ends, which lost 2 bases and 6 bases, there was a span of 10 bases. The length of the CDR3 is 13 residues. Germline lookup yields CDR1 SGHNT and CDR2 YYREEE (reference sequence). CDR3 sequence reads: CASSLPPTDTQYF. The CDR3, as DNA: TGTGCCAGCAGCTTACCACCTACGGATACGCAGTATTTT.

This clone was detected only a few times. V gene TRBV27 combines with J gene TRBJ2-2, with D possibly being TRBD1 (6 bases). Trimming pared 5 bases from V and 0 bases from J, leaving 10 bases between. The CDR3 is 15 residues long. The germline V gene has CDR1 MNHEY and CDR2 SMNVEV (reference sequence). The chain's CDR3 is CASSDRSPNTGELFF. DNA of the CDR3: TGTGCCAGCAGTGACAGGAGCCCGAACACCGGGGAGCTGTTTTTT.

The chain carries TRBV19 and TRBJ2-5; 7 bases line up with TRBD1. This CDR3 is 13 amino acids long. V dropped 6 bases and J dropped 5; count of bases not matched to a gene: 6. Germline CDR1 LNHDA, CDR2 SQIVND (reference sequence). The CDR3 DNA reads as TGTGCCAGTAGCAACAGGGGAGTGGAGACCCAGTACTTC. This codes for CASSNRGVETQYF. Full variable domain (remainder filled in from reference TRBV19 and TRBJ2-5): DGGITQSPKYLFRKEGQNVTLSCEQNLNHDAMYWYRQDPGQGLRLIYYSQIVNDFQKGDIAEGYSVSREKKESFPLTVTSAQKNPTAFYLCASSNRGVETQYFGPGTRLLVL.

The genes are TRBV5-1 and TRBJ2-3; D is unclear. There are 13 residues in the CDR3. The germline V and J ends were trimmed by 2 bases and 0 bases, with 4 bases remaining between them. CDR1 and CDR2 from the germline V gene are SGHRS and YFSETQ. CDR3 region: CASSFMSTDTQYF. CDR3 in DNA: TGCGCCAGCAGCTTTATGAGCACAGATACGCAGTATTTT. Filled out from reference TRBV5-1 and TRBJ2-3, the complete variable domain reads KAGVTQTPRYLIKTRGQQVTLSCSPISGHRSVSWYQQTPGQGLQFLFEYFSETQRNKGNFPGRFSGRQFSNSRSEMNVSTLELGDSALYLCASSFMSTDTQYFGPGTRLTVL.

This clone appeared a few times. This CDR3 is also generated by other DNA sequences in the sample. The CDR3 protein is CASSIGGSGNTIYF. CDR3 bases: TGTGCCAGTAGTATTGGTGGCTCTGGAAACACCATATATTTT. The genes are TRBV19 and TRBJ1-3; D remains unclear. Germline V lookup: CDR1 LNHDA, CDR2 SQIVND (reference sequence). Trimming removed 3 bases at V and 0 bases at J, with 6 bases between. The CDR3 covers 14 residues.

V is TRBV5-6 and J is TRBJ2-2; 7 bases match TRBD1. Looked up from germline, CDR1 is SGHDT and CDR2 is YYEEEE. CDR3 length: 15 amino acids. The ends lost 3 bases at V and 2 bases at J; junction bases unmatched: 4. The CDR3 region has the DNA TGTGCCAGCAGCTCACAGGGGCACAACACCGGGGAGCTGTTTTTT. It translates to CASSSQGHNTGELFF.

This clone was observed a few times. This chain joins TRBV2 and TRBJ2-5, with D tentatively TRBD2 (5 bases). CDR1 and CDR2 from the germline V gene are SNHLY and FYNNEI. The CDR3 spans 14 residues. V gave up 6 bases and J gave up 1 base, with 12 bases separating them. CDR3 in DNA: TGTGCCAGCAGCGCCGGGATGGGCCAAGAGACCCAGTACTTC. It is translated as CASSAGMGQETQYF.

The V and J genes are TRBV15 and TRBJ2-1; 11 nucleotides align to TRBD2. V trimming: 1 base; J trimming: 4 bases; junction bases outside the gene matches: 3. Germline V CDR1 and CDR2: LNHNV, YYDKDF (reference sequence). The CDR3 is made up of 16 amino acids. The CDR3 loop is CATSRVLAGGYNEQFF. The CDR3 nucleotides read TGTGCCACCAGCAGAGTCCTAGCGGGGGGTTACAATGAGCAGTTCTTC.

This chain connects TRBV4-3 to TRBJ1-6; D ambiguous. The V gene lost 0 bases and the J gene lost 14 bases, with 17 bases spanning the gap. Germline CDR1 and CDR2: LGHNA and YSLEER. This CDR3 spans 15 amino acids. CDR3: CASSQELRYGMALHF. The CDR3 bases are TGCGCCAGCAGCCAAGAGCTCAGGTACGGGATGGCCCTCCACTTT.

To note about this clone: The identical CDR3 is also encoded by other nucleotide sequences in the sample. V and J are TRBV6-6 and TRBJ2-5, with 9 bases fitting TRBD2. The junction had 12 bases not matched to a gene; V was cut back by 5 bases and J by 5 bases. The CDR3 contains 16 residues. Per the germline V gene, CDR1 is MNHNY and CDR2 is SVGAGI (reference sequence). CDR3: CASSRARGGAEETQYF. As DNA, the CDR3 is TGTGCCAGCAGTAGAGCACGCGGGGGGGCTGAGGAGACCCAGTACTTC.

J is TRBJ2-3 and V is TRBV29-1; D remains ambiguous. Trimming took off 3 bases at V and 1 base at J, with 5 bases between the two ends. The CDR3 extends over 12 amino acids. Germline V lookup: CDR1 SQVTM, CDR2 ANQGSEA. For the CDR3, the DNA is TGCAGCGTTGACGGCGGCACAGATACGCAGTATTTT. This codes for CSVDGGTDTQYF.